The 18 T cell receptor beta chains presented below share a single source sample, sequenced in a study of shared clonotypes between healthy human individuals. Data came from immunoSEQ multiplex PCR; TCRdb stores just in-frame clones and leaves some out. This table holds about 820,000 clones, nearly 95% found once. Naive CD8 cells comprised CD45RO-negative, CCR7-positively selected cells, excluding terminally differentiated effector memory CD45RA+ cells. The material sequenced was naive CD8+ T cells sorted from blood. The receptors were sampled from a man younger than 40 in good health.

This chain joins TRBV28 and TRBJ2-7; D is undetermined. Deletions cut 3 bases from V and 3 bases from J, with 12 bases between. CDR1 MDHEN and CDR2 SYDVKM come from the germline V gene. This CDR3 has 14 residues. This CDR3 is CASSFADVGYEQYF. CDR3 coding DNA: TGTGCCAGCAGTTTCGCGGATGTAGGCTACGAGCAGTACTTC.

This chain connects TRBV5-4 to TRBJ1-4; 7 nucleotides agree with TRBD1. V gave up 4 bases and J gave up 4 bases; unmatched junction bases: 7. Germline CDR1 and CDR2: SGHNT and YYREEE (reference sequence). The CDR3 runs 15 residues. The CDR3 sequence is CASSLGGQLNEKLFF. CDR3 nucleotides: TGTGCCAGCAGCCTAGGGGGACAGCTTAATGAAAAACTGTTTTTT.

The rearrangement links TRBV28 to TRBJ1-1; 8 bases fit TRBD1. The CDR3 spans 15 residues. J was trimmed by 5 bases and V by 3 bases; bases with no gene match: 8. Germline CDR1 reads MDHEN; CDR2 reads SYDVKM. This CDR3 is CASSLIRTGRTEAFF. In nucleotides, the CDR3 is TGTGCCAGCAGTTTGATAAGGACAGGGCGTACTGAAGCTTTCTTT.

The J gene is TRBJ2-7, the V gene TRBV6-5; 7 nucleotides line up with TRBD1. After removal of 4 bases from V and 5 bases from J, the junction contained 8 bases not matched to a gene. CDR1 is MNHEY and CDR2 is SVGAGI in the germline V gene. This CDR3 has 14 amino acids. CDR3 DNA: TGTGCCAGCAGTTGGAGAGGGGGCGCGGACGAGCAGTACTTC. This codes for CASSWRGGADEQYF.

In DNA form, the CDR3 reads TGTGCCAGCAGCTTGAGGGTGATAGCGGGCGCGAACACCGGGGAGCTGTTTTTT. Encoded protein: CASSLRVIAGANTGELFF. The chain combines TRBV11-2 with TRBJ2-2; 7 bases are a match to TRBD2. The CDR3 extends over 18 amino acids. Germline V gene sequence: CDR1 SGHAT, CDR2 FQNNGV. The V and J ends lost 3 bases and 0 bases, in that order; junction bases with no gene match: 10.

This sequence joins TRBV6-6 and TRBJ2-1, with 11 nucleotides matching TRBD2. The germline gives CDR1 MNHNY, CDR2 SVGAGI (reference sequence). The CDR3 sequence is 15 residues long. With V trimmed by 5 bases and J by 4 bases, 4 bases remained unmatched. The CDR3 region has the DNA TGTGCCAGCAGTACTAGCGGGAGTGGATACAATGAGCAGTTCTTC. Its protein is CASSTSGSGYNEQFF.

The CDR3 is CASSSEAGMNTEAFF. Written as DNA, the CDR3 is TGTGCCAGCTCGAGCGAGGCAGGGATGAACACTGAAGCTTTCTTT. The chain uses TRBV27 and TRBJ1-1; the D gene is possibly TRBD1 (5 bases). Trimming pared 8 bases from V and 0 bases from J, leaving 16 bases between. The CDR3 is 15 amino acids. CDR1 and CDR2 from the germline V gene are MNHEY and SMNVEV (reference sequence).

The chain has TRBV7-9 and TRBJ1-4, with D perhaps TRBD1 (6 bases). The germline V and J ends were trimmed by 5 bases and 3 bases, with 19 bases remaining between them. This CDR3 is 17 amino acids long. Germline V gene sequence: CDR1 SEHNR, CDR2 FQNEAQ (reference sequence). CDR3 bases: TGTGCCAGCAGCCGACCCTGGCTGGGGGCAGCTAATGAAAAACTGTTTTTT. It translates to CASSRPWLGAANEKLFF. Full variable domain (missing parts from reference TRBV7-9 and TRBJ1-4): DTGVSQNPRHKITKRGQNVTFRCDPISEHNRLYWYRQTLGQGPEFLTYFQNEAQLEKSRLLSDRFSAERPKGSFSTLEIQRTEQGDSAMYLCASSRPWLGAANEKLFFGSGTQLSVL.

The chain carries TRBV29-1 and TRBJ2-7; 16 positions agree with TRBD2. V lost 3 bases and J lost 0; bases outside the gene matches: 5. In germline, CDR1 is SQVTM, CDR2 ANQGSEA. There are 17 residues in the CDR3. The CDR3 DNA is TGCAGCGTTGAGGGGACTAGCGGGAGGGGAAGCTCCTACGAGCAGTACTTC. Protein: CSVEGTSGRGSSYEQYF.

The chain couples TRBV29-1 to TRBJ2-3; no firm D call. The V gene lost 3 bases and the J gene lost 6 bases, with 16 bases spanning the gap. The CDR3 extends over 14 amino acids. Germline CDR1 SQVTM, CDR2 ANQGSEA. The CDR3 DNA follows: TGCAGCGTTGAGAAACTGGGCTTTGGGGATACGCAGTATTTT. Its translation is CSVEKLGFGDTQYF.

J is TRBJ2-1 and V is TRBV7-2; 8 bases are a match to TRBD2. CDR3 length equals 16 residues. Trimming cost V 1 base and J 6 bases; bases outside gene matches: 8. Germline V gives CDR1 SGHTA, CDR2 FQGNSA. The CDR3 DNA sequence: TGTGCCAGCAGCTTAGTCCGCGGGAGGCGTGGCAATGAGCAGTTCTTC. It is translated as CASSLVRGRRGNEQFF.

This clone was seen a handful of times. The CDR3, as DNA: TGTGCCAGCAGCCGACCGTTGCCGGACAGGGCGAACACTGAAGCTTTCTTT. Its translation is CASSRPLPDRANTEAFF. The V call is TRBV7-9, the J call TRBJ1-1; 8 bases are a match to TRBD1. Germline CDR1 and CDR2: SEHNR and FQNEAQ (reference sequence). V trimming: 5 bases; J trimming: 1 base; junction bases outside the gene matches: 12. This CDR3 comprises 17 residues.

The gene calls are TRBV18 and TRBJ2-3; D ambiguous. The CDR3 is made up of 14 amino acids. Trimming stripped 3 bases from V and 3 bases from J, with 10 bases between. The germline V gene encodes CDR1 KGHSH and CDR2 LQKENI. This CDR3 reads CASSPPVGTDTQYF. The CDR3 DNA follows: TGTGCCAGCTCACCCCCCGTGGGGACAGATACGCAGTATTTT.

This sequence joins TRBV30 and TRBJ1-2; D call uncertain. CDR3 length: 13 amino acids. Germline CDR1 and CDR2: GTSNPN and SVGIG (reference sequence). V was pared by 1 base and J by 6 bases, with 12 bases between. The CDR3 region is CAWSGERSNGYTF. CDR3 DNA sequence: TGTGCCTGGAGTGGGGAAAGGTCAAATGGCTACACCTTC. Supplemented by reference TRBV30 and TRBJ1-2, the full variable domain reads SQTIHQWPATLVQPVGSPLSLECTVEGTSNPNLYWYRQAAGRGLQLLFYSVGIGQISSEVPQNLSASRPQDRQFILSSKKLLLSDSGFYLCAWSGERSNGYTFGSGTRLTVV.

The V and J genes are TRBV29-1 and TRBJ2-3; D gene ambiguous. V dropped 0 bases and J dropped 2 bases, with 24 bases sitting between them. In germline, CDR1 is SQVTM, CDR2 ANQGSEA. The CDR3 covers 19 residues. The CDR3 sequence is CSVEDRALDEVKITDTQYF. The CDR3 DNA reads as TGCAGCGTTGAAGACCGAGCGTTAGACGAAGTCAAAATCACAGATACGCAGTATTTT.

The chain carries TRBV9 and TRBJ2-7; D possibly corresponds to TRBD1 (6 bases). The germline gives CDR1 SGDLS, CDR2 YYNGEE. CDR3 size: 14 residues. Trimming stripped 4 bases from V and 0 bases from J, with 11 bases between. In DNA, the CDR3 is TGTGCCAGCAGCTTGGGGGACAACTCCTACGAGCAGTACTTC. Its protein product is CASSLGDNSYEQYF.

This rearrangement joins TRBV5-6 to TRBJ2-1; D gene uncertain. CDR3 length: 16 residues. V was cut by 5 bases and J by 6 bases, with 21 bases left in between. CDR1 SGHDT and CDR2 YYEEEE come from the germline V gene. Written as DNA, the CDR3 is TGTGCCAGCAGTCGCCAGACCTCCACCTTTGCCAATGAGCAGTTCTTC. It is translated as CASSRQTSTFANEQFF.

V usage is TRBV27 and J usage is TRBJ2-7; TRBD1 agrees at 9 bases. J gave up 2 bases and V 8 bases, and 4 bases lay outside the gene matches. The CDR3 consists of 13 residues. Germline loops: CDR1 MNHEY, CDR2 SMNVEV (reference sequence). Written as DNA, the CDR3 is TGTGCCAGCGGACAGGGGCCCGCCTACGAGCAGTACTTC. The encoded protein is CASGQGPAYEQYF.